This TCR beta chain was recovered during a study of OX40 agonist ivuxolimab in advanced cancers. The data were produced by immunoSEQ multiplex PCR, yet TCRdb's version contains in-frame clones alone and is incomplete. This sample yields about 50,000 clones, of which 85% to 95% are seen a single time; approximately 6.3% belongs to the top ten. Germline lookup yields CDR1 SGHVS and CDR2 FNYEAQ. The ends were cut back, 5 bases at V and 11 bases at J, with 18 bases in the middle. CDR3 length: 13 amino acids. This material consisted of CD4+ or CD8+ T cells sorted from blood, taken in a trial of the OX40 agonist ivuxolimab. The sequence was obtained from an adult with an advanced solid tumor such as melanoma, head and neck, liver or kidney cancer. V and J are TRBV7-6 and TRBJ1-1; D might be TRBD1 (5 bases). The DNA for the CDR3 is TGTGCCAGCAGCCCCGCGGGCCAGGGAGCTGCTTTCTTT. It specifies CASSPAGQGAAFF.